This TCR beta chain was recovered during a study of T-cell memory formation after mild COVID-19. TCRdb processed the 5' RACE reads anew with MiXCR; each CDR3 protein has one entry. The sample has approximately 350,000 distinct CDR3 sequences; 13% are singletons. The CDR3 spans 14 residues. Germline V lookup: CDR1 SGHTA, CDR2 FQGNSA. V shed 6 bases and J shed 3 bases, with 13 bases lying between them. J is TRBJ2-3 and V is TRBV7-2, with D possibly matching TRBD1 (5 bases). This sequence was found in a man aged 18 to 29 who had mild COVID-19 (a few samples of this study predate the infection). Cell type and time point are not known. Sequencing was done on a sample of PBMCs or a T cell subset sorted from them (not recorded which). The CDR3 region has the DNA TGTGCCAGCAGAGGACATTACTCAACAGATACGCAGTATTTT. Its protein is CASRGHYSTDTQYF.